Listed below are T cell receptor beta chains from one sample, sequenced in a study of T cell changes during pregnancy in multiple sclerosis. Profiling relied on immunoSEQ multiplex PCR, and the TCRdb table lists in-frame clones only, not all of them. Of roughly 93,000 clones in the sample, 85% to 95% were seen once. Here the sequenced sample was peripheral blood, taken after pregnancy. These receptors were taken from a female donor with multiple sclerosis, enrolled in a pregnancy study. Both conserved end residues are part of each CDR3. A D gene is named only where the DNA matches it firmly.

TRBD2	TRBV19	TRBJ2-3	CASSSGAGTDTQYF
.	TRBV2	TRBJ2-7	CASRVLPEREQYF
.	TRBV19	TRBJ1-5	CASNVGASTGYSNQPQHF
.	TRBV5-1	TRBJ2-1	CASKGPDPTSLFAEQFF
.	TRBV7-9	TRBJ1-3	CASSEKGSKSGNTIYF
.	TRBV28	TRBJ1-1	CASSFPLLGTEAFF
.	TRBV30	TRBJ1-4	CAWSVEWSNEKLFF
.	TRBV29-1	TRBJ2-7	CSVVGQIYEQYF
TRBD1	TRBV18	TRBJ2-7	CASSPPGTASYEQYF
.	TRBV19	TRBJ2-7	CASSQGHLGYEQYF
.	TRBV9	TRBJ1-1	CASSGGGSRGRAFF
TRBD1	TRBV7-9	TRBJ1-3	CASSFPGGGNTIYF
.	TRBV2	TRBJ1-2	CASTGGLGYGYTF
TRBD1	TRBV4-2	TRBJ1-4	CASSQDWGGQGNEKLFF
TRBD2	TRBV2	TRBJ2-1	CASNGLAGDEQFF
TRBD2	TRBV5-1	TRBJ2-1	CASSDPGLGGPSSYNEQFF
.	TRBV7-2	TRBJ1-1	CATSNPRGNTEAFF
.	TRBV11-2	TRBJ1-1	CASSLNQGLTEAFF
TRBD1	TRBV7-6	TRBJ2-3	CASSFGQGISADTQYF
.	TRBV7-2	TRBJ2-7	CASSLVADSGAYEQYF
TRBD1	TRBV27	TRBJ1-5	CASSRQGPVSNQPQHF
TRBD1	TRBV5-1	TRBJ1-1	CASSWGTANTEAFF
.	TRBV5-4	TRBJ1-2	CASSFMGGHYGYTF
TRBD1	TRBV7-9	TRBJ1-1	CASSYGTGEMNTEAFF
.	TRBV9	TRBJ2-7	CASSVGPGISYEQYF
.	TRBV29-1	TRBJ2-2	CSVVQGAKGAGELFF
TRBD1	TRBV11-2	TRBJ1-3	CASSLGRGLGNTIYF
TRBD1	TRBV7-3	TRBJ2-7	CASSALGQAYEQYF
TRBD2	TRBV10-3	TRBJ2-7	CAISTGTSGRNSYEQYF
TRBD2	TRBV27	TRBJ2-3	CASSRRASGTDTQYF
.	TRBV7-3	TRBJ1-2	CASSLRLGGADGYTF
.	TRBV6-5	TRBJ2-7	CASSNDPGQGSEQYF
.	TRBV7-9	TRBJ2-3	CASSSYRVSTDTQYF
TRBD1	TRBV5-5	TRBJ2-7	CASSDLPGGYEQYF
TRBD1	TRBV6-6	TRBJ2-1	CASSSGTASWEQFF
.	TRBV7-9	TRBJ1-4	CASSPTRGIDEKLFF
TRBD1	TRBV27	TRBJ1-2	CASSLLATGDGYTF
.	TRBV9	TRBJ1-1	CASSGGHSEAFF
.	TRBV19	TRBJ1-6	CASRGRGTHNSPLHF
TRBD1	TRBV5-5	TRBJ1-1	CASSNRDREEAFF
TRBD1	TRBV30	TRBJ2-1	CAWRGIRGSYNEQFF
.	TRBV30	TRBJ1-4	CAWSAKKLFF
TRBD1	TRBV18	TRBJ2-5	CASSLLGTGIQETQYF
TRBD1	TRBV6-5	TRBJ1-2	CASSYQPGGLNYGYTF
.	TRBV30	TRBJ1-2	CAWSPPLSNFYGYTF
.	TRBV6-1	TRBJ1-2	CASTGRGPYGYTF
.	TRBV10-3	TRBJ1-1	CAISREGGLTEAFF
.	TRBV6-5	TRBJ2-7	CASSYAYRDYEQYF